This TCR beta chain was recorded in a study of cytomegalovirus exposure and HLA in healthy donors. The wider study: Around 85 million unique TCR sequences came from HLA-typed donors in an early release.

PCR primers comprised 60 Vbeta and 13 Jbeta primers. The table came from immunoSEQ multiplex PCR; TCRdb's copy has only in-frame clones and leaves some out. The sample has 200,000 or so clones. The germline V gene encodes CDR1 SEHNR and CDR2 FQNEAQ (reference sequence). J was trimmed by 5 bases and V by 4 bases; bases with no gene match: 10. The CDR3 has 17 amino acids. The TCR originated in a boy younger than 18 in good health and CMV-seronegative. The sample comprised PBMCs. The J gene is TRBJ1-5, the V gene TRBV7-9; TRBD1 aligns across 11 bases. The CDR3 nucleotides are TGTGCCAGCAGCTCCGATCTCGGGACAGGGGGGGATCAGCCCCAGCATTTT. Translating gives CASSSDLGTGGDQPQHF.